This TCR beta chain was sequenced for a study of blood T cell repertoires in COVID-19. The overall study: Acute and convalescent COVID-19 specimens originated in the United States, Italy and Spain. The cDNA or gDNA used as material had been derived from T cells, B-cell-depleted T cells, or PBMCs.

Only a few counts were recorded for this clone. Original handling: Reference gene primer amplification gave estimated nucleated cell counts. Produced via immunoSEQ multiplex PCR; TCRdb's table is partial and in-frame only. V and J calls plus clone size are reproduced from that table; the DNA served to infer D and trimming. The profile shows about 69,000 clones, 75% to 85% of them singletons. Germline V gene data show CDR1 as SQVTM and CDR2 as ANQGSEA. The trim removed 7 bases at V and 4 bases at J, leaving 7 bases unmatched. This CDR3 comprises 13 residues. The origin of this receptor is a human donor in a cohort sampled during active COVID-19. Sequenced input: peripheral blood. The J gene is TRBJ2-5, the V gene TRBV29-1; 9 bases map to TRBD1. The CDR3 protein is CSAHRGRLETQYF. CDR3 sequence (DNA): TGCAGCGCGCACAGGGGGCGTTTAGAGACCCAGTACTTC.